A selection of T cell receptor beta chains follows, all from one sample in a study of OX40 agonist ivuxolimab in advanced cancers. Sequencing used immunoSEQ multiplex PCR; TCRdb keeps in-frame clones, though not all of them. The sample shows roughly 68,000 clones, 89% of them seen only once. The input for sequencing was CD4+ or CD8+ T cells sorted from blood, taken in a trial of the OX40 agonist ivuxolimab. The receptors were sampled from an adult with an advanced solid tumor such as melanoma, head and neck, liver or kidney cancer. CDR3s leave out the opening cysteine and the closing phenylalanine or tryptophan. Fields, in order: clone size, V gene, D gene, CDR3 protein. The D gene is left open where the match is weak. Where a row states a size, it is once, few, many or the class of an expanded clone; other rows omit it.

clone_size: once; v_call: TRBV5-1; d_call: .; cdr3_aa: ASSLAGGGVTYNEQF
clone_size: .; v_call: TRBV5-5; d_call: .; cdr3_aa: ASSRTGDSGNTIY
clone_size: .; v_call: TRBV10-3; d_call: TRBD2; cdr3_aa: AISEFDKLAGAGQY
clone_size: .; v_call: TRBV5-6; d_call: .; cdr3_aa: ASSLALGTDSYNGQF
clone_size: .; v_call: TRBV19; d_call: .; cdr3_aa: ASSMEQGTTGELF
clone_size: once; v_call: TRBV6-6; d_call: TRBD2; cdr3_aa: ASSYTGGRGDEQF
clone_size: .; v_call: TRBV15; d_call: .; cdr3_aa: ATSRVMQGTAEQF
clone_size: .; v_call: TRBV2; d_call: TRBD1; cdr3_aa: ASRWDSRHSGANVLT
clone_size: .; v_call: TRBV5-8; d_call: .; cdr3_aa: ASSPGTEKKNIQY
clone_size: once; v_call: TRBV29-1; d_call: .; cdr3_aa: SVAQGTNTEAF
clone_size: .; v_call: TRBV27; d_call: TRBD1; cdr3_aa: ASSVIPGQGGTEAF
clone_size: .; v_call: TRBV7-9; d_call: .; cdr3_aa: ATVLADSYNEQF